Listed here are 29 T cell receptor beta chains from one sample, sequenced in a study of blood T cell repertoires in COVID-19 (dated by TCRdb to 2020 to 2022). Libraries were constructed by the immunoSEQ multiplex PCR assay. What TCRdb holds here is the immuneACCESS table cut down to in-frame rearrangements. Part of the clones is not present; checked against another copy, under half of the missing clones reflect an unresolved V gene, and the others are unexplained. This sample is represented by 150,000 to 250,000 clones; roughly 80% of them were singletons. The ten largest clones represent approximately 7.6% of the sample. The specimen was PBMCs or T cells enriched from blood (not recorded which). The receptors shown here come from a man aged 35 to 55 who had recovered from COVID-19.

The chain couples TRBV3-1 (or the pseudogene TRBV3-2) to TRBJ2-1; 11 bases map to TRBD2. The junction had 2 bases not matched to a gene; V was cut back by 6 bases and J by 7 bases. Per the germline V gene, CDR1 is LGHDT and CDR2 is YNNKEL (reference sequence). The CDR3 extends over 13 amino acids. CDR3 sequence: CASSRLAGNEQFF. DNA for the CDR3: TGTGCCAGCAGTCGACTAGCGGGGAATGAGCAGTTCTTC.

This clone has only one observation. The chain recombines TRBV6-5 with TRBJ1-3, with D maybe TRBD1 (5 bases). In germline, CDR1 is MNHEY, CDR2 SVGAGI. V shed 0 bases and J shed 4 bases, with 10 bases lying between them. This CDR3 is built from 15 residues. The CDR3 DNA reads TGTGCCAGCAGTTACTCGTCGCAGGGCGGAAACACCATATATTTT. Its protein is CASSYSSQGGNTIYF.

The rearrangement joins TRBV29-1 to TRBJ2-5, with TRBD2 as a possible D gene (6 bases). Germline V gene lookup returns CDR1 SQVTM and CDR2 ANQGSEA. The CDR3 length is 14 residues. V shed 4 bases and J shed 4 bases, with 16 bases lying between them. CDR3 residues: CSVGVGGIRETQYF. For the CDR3, the DNA is TGCAGCGTTGGGGTCGGGGGTATTCGAGAGACCCAGTACTTC.

The CDR3 spells CASSPSAGGSTEAFF. The CDR3 DNA sequence: TGTGCCAGCTCACCCTCCGCAGGGGGAAGTACTGAAGCTTTCTTT. The gene calls are TRBV18 and TRBJ1-1, with 7 bases that match TRBD1. The V gene's germline CDR1 is KGHSH and CDR2 LQKENI. The CDR3 contains 15 residues. Germline trimming cut 3 bases from V and 5 bases from J; bases unmatched to any gene: 9.

The chain has TRBV4-3 and TRBJ1-1; TRBD1 agrees at 7 bases. The CDR3 length is 14 residues. Looked up from germline, CDR1 is LGHNA and CDR2 is YSLEER. Trimming at V came to 2 bases and at J to 3 bases, leaving 3 bases not matched to a gene. The CDR3 DNA reads as TGCGCCAGCAGCCAATTAACAGGGGACACTGAAGCTTTCTTT. Protein sequence: CASSQLTGDTEAFF.

This chain links TRBV7-9 with TRBJ2-7; D is uncertain. The CDR3 has 14 residues. V was trimmed by 6 bases and J by 1 base, leaving 13 bases between them. Germline values: CDR1 SEHNR, CDR2 FQNEAQ (reference sequence). The CDR3 is CASSVDQTSYEQYF. CDR3 nucleotide sequence: TGTGCCAGCAGTGTTGATCAGACTTCCTACGAGCAGTACTTC.

V is TRBV7-2 and J is TRBJ1-5, with TRBD1 matching over 8 bases. From germline, CDR1 is SGHTA and CDR2 FQGNSA. With 5 bases clipped from V and 6 bases from J, the junction kept 9 bases outside the gene matches. CDR3 length: 15 amino acids. The CDR3 region is CASSPGQGSFQPQHF. The CDR3, as DNA: TGTGCCAGCAGCCCCGGACAGGGTTCATTTCAGCCCCAGCATTTT.

This chain links TRBV19 with TRBJ2-2, with TRBD2 identical over 9 bases. Germline CDR1 reads LNHDA; CDR2 reads SQIVND (reference sequence). This CDR3 is 18 amino acids long. After removal of 2 bases from V and 0 bases from J, the junction contained 7 bases not matched to a gene. The CDR3 region has the DNA TGTGCCAGTAGTATATTAGGGCTAGCGGGGACGAACACCGGGGAGCTGTTTTTT. Amino acids: CASSILGLAGTNTGELFF.

This chain joins TRBV9 and TRBJ1-1; unclear D gene. CDR3 length: 16 residues. V shed 0 bases and J shed 4 bases, with 16 bases lying between them. Per the germline V gene, CDR1 is SGDLS and CDR2 is YYNGEE. For the CDR3, the DNA is TGTGCCAGCAGCGTAGGCGGCAGTCCCCGGAGCACTGAAGCTTTCTTT. It encodes CASSVGGSPRSTEAFF. Complete variable domain (other parts from reference TRBV9 and TRBJ1-1): DSGVTQTPKHLITATGQRVTLRCSPRSGDLSVYWYQQSLDQGLQFLIQYYNGEERAKGNILERFSAQQFPDLHSELNLSSLELGDSALYFCASSVGGSPRSTEAFFGQGTRLTVV.

This chain links TRBV9 with TRBJ1-4, with 9 bases lining up with TRBD1. The germline V gene has CDR1 SGDLS and CDR2 YYNGEE. Trimming removed 4 bases from V and 5 bases from J; junction bases left unmatched: 6. This CDR3 is built from 15 residues. The CDR3 sequence: CASSPSGQGNEKLFF. In DNA form, the CDR3 reads TGTGCCAGCAGCCCCTCCGGACAGGGGAATGAAAAACTGTTTTTT.

J is TRBJ2-1 and V is TRBV19; 8 bases align to TRBD2. Germline values: CDR1 LNHDA, CDR2 SQIVND (reference sequence). V lost 3 bases, J lost 4 bases, and 5 bases stayed unmatched. The CDR3 sequence is 15 residues long. The CDR3 sequence is CASSIQRGPYNEQFF. CDR3 nucleotides: TGTGCCAGTAGTATTCAGCGGGGGCCTTACAATGAGCAGTTCTTC.

V is TRBV10-3 and J is TRBJ1-1; possibly TRBD1 for D (6 bases). The germline V and J ends were trimmed by 0 bases and 4 bases, with 9 bases remaining between them. Germline V gene sequence: CDR1 ENHRY, CDR2 SYGVKD. This CDR3 is 14 amino acids long. The CDR3, as DNA: TGTGCCATCAGTGAGTCACAGGGAGTCACTGAAGCTTTCTTT. Encoded protein: CAISESQGVTEAFF.

The chain employs TRBV18 and TRBJ1-2, with D maybe TRBD1 (5 bases). The CDR3 is made up of 16 amino acids. Germline-derived CDR1 and CDR2 are KGHSH and LQKENI. With 1 base removed from V and 2 bases from J, the gap between germline ends came to 14 bases. The chain's CDR3 is CASSPLHPGGNYGYTF. CDR3 coding DNA: TGTGCCAGCTCACCACTCCACCCCGGGGGAAACTATGGCTACACCTTC.

The chain is built from TRBV7-9 and TRBJ2-1, with D unclear. Germline values: CDR1 SEHNR, CDR2 FQNEAQ (reference sequence). Trimming shortened V by 5 bases and J by 15 bases, and 23 bases separated the two germline ends. CDR3 size: 14 residues. The chain's CDR3 is CASSRSSHYDRRFF. In DNA, the CDR3 is TGTGCCAGCAGCAGATCCTCCCACTATGATCGGCGGTTCTTC.

This sequence joins TRBV7-9 and TRBJ2-5; TRBD1 matches at 8 bases. V trimming: 5 bases; J trimming: 4 bases; junction bases outside the gene matches: 15. The CDR3 is 17 amino acids. Germline values: CDR1 SEHNR, CDR2 FQNEAQ (reference sequence). CDR3 region: CASSRHTGGAGGETQYF. In DNA, the CDR3 is TGTGCCAGCAGCCGTCATACAGGGGGTGCGGGCGGAGAGACCCAGTACTTC. The full variable domain, in which reference TRBV7-9 and TRBJ2-5 provide the parts outside the CDR3, is DTGVSQNPRHKITKRGQNVTFRCDPISEHNRLYWYRQTLGQGPEFLTYFQNEAQLEKSRLLSDRFSAERPKGSFSTLEIQRTEQGDSAMYLCASSRHTGGAGGETQYFGPGTRLLVL.

V gene TRBV7-8 combines with J gene TRBJ2-1, with 9 bases that match TRBD2. V was pared by 3 bases and J by 6 bases, with 9 bases of the junction left unmatched. Per germline, CDR1 SGHVS and CDR2 FQNEAQ. The CDR3 contains 16 residues. DNA of the CDR3: TGTGCCAGCAGCTTTCAACCAGCGGGGGGTTTCAATGAGCAGTTCTTC. This codes for CASSFQPAGGFNEQFF. Filled out from reference TRBV7-8 and TRBJ2-1, the complete variable domain reads GAGVSQSPRYKVAKRGQDVALRCDPISGHVSLFWYQQALGQGPEFLTYFQNEAQLDKSGLPSDRFFAERPEGSVSTLKIQRTQQEDSAVYLCASSFQPAGGFNEQFFGPGTRLTVL.

This clone was seen more than once but under ten times. The genes are TRBV19 and TRBJ1-1; TRBD1 matches at 7 bases. This CDR3 region has 14 residues. The germline V gene has CDR1 LNHDA and CDR2 SQIVND (reference sequence). V shed 6 bases and J 2 bases; nucleotides not matched to a gene: 6. As DNA, the CDR3 is TGTGCCAGTAGAAAAACAGGGGTAAACACTGAAGCTTTCTTT. Translated, it gives CASRKTGVNTEAFF. The full variable domain, completed using reference TRBV19 and TRBJ1-1, is DGGITQSPKYLFRKEGQNVTLSCEQNLNHDAMYWYRQDPGQGLRLIYYSQIVNDFQKGDIAEGYSVSREKKESFPLTVTSAQKNPTAFYLCASRKTGVNTEAFFGQGTRLTVV.

This clone occurred a few times. The V gene is TRBV4-2, the J gene TRBJ1-1; a weak D match, TRBD1 (5 bases). The CDR3 is 16 residues long. Germline assignment: CDR1 LGHNA and CDR2 YNFKEQ. V lost 3 bases, J lost 7 bases, and 21 bases lay in between. Written as DNA, the CDR3 is TGTGCCAGCAGCCACCCCCCGGGGCGGGGTAGGGATGAAGCTTTCTTT. This codes for CASSHPPGRGRDEAFF.

The chain employs TRBV4-2 and TRBJ2-1; 9 nucleotides line up with TRBD2. The junction had 13 bases not matched to a gene; V was cut back by 1 base and J by 6 bases. The CDR3 is made up of 18 amino acids. Germline V gene lookup returns CDR1 LGHNA and CDR2 YNFKEQ. As DNA, the CDR3 is TGTGCCAGCAGCCAAGGGGCGGGGGGGCGTAATTCCCTCAATGAGCAGTTCTTC. Translating gives CASSQGAGGRNSLNEQFF.

The genes are TRBV7-3 and TRBJ2-3, with a possible D match to TRBD2 (7 bases). The V gene's germline CDR1 is SGHTA and CDR2 FQGTGA. Trimming stripped 3 bases from V and 6 bases from J, with 16 bases between. This CDR3 comprises 15 residues. The CDR3 DNA is TGTGCCAGCAGCTTGGGGGCGGGGGCCCTTGATACGCAGTATTTT. Residues: CASSLGAGALDTQYF.

A single count supports this clone. The CDR3 DNA reads TGTGCCAGCAGTGAAAGGGGCGACTATGGCTACACCTTC. It is translated as CASSERGDYGYTF. The V gene is TRBV6-1, the J gene TRBJ1-2; maybe TRBD1 (5 bases). CDR1 is MNHNS and CDR2 is SASEGT in the germline V gene. Trimming removed 2 bases at V and 3 bases at J, with 7 bases between. This CDR3 comprises 13 residues.

This clone was detected once. The chain couples TRBV5-8 to TRBJ1-5; TRBD1 matches 8 bases. Germline V gives CDR1 SGHTS, CDR2 YDEGEE. The CDR3 sequence is 16 residues long. With 2 bases clipped from V and 1 base from J, the junction kept 5 bases outside the gene matches. For the CDR3, the DNA is TGTGCCAGCAGCTTAGGGCAGGGGGCAAGCAATCAGCCCCAGCATTTT. As protein: CASSLGQGASNQPQHF.

CDR3 DNA: TGTGCCAGCAGCTTGTCGCCGGGACAGCCAGGGGGAGCTTTCTTT. Its translation is CASSLSPGQPGGAFF. This sequence joins TRBV5-4 and TRBJ1-1; 7 bases fit TRBD1. The length of the CDR3 is 15 residues. The V and J ends lost 1 base and 10 bases, in that order; junction bases with no gene match: 13. Germline V lookup: CDR1 SGHNT, CDR2 YYREEE (reference sequence).

In DNA form, the CDR3 reads TGTGCCAGCAGTAAGGAGGGTGGCTCCTACAATGAGCAGTTCTTC. Translating gives CASSKEGGSYNEQFF. The chain recombines TRBV2 with TRBJ2-1, with a weak D call TRBD2 (6 bases). From germline, CDR1 is SNHLY and CDR2 FYNNEI. The CDR3 contains 15 residues. The V end was cut by 5 bases, the J end by 0 bases, with 11 bases between.

This chain connects TRBV7-9 to TRBJ1-2, with D perhaps matching TRBD1 (5 bases). Between the trimmed V and J ends, which lost 5 bases and 2 bases, there was a span of 12 bases. Per germline, CDR1 SEHNR and CDR2 FQNEAQ (reference sequence). The CDR3 has 14 amino acids. The CDR3 DNA sequence: TGTGCCAGCAGCAGGGCGGGGGGAAACTATGGCTACACCTTC. Its protein is CASSRAGGNYGYTF.

The chain joins TRBV30 to TRBJ1-5, with 9 bases identical to TRBD1. Germline V gene lookup returns CDR1 GTSNPN and CDR2 SVGIG (reference sequence). This CDR3 is 15 amino acids long. With V trimmed by 1 base and J by 7 bases, 8 bases remained unmatched. CDR3 sequence (DNA): TGTGCCTGGAGTGCCCGGGACAGGGAGGACCAGCCCCAGCATTTT. Protein: CAWSARDREDQPQHF. Full variable domain (missing parts from reference TRBV30 and TRBJ1-5): SQTIHQWPATLVQPVGSPLSLECTVEGTSNPNLYWYRQAAGRGLQLLFYSVGIGQISSEVPQNLSASRPQDRQFILSSKKLLLSDSGFYLCAWSARDREDQPQHFGDGTRLSIL.

The rearrangement links TRBV11-2 to TRBJ1-2; D is perhaps TRBD1 (6 bases). The length of the CDR3 is 15 residues. Germline loops: CDR1 SGHAT, CDR2 FQNNGV. V gave up 5 bases and J gave up 2 bases, with 15 bases separating them. CDR3 region: CASSARQERNYGYTF. Written as DNA, the CDR3 is TGTGCCAGCAGCGCACGACAGGAAAGGAACTATGGCTACACCTTC. The full variable domain, its missing parts supplied by reference TRBV11-2 and TRBJ1-2, is EAGVAQSPRYKIIEKRQSVAFWCNPISGHATLYWYQQILGQGPKLLIQFQNNGVVDDSQLPKDRFSAERLKGVDSTLKIQPAKLEDSAVYLCASSARQERNYGYTFGSGTRLTVV.

V is TRBV5-1 and J is TRBJ1-6; D possibly corresponds to TRBD1 (5 bases). Between the trimmed V and J ends, which lost 0 bases and 6 bases, there was a span of 13 bases. The length of the CDR3 is 16 residues. The germline V gene has CDR1 SGHRS and CDR2 YFSETQ. DNA of the CDR3: TGCGCCAGCAGCTTGGAGGGGCGGGGTGCTAATTCACCCCTCCACTTT. Its protein product is CASSLEGRGANSPLHF.

The chain carries TRBV9 and TRBJ2-2; the match to TRBD2 covers 7 bases. CDR1 is SGDLS, CDR2 YYNGEE, per germline. The V gene end was trimmed by 2 bases and the J gene end by 5 bases; junction bases not matched to a gene: 3. This CDR3 comprises 14 residues. This CDR3 reads CASSVRGVTGELFF. The CDR3 DNA sequence: TGTGCCAGCAGCGTTCGGGGGGTAACCGGGGAGCTGTTTTTT. Using reference TRBV9 and TRBJ2-2 for the parts outside the CDR3, the full variable domain is DSGVTQTPKHLITATGQRVTLRCSPRSGDLSVYWYQQSLDQGLQFLIQYYNGEERAKGNILERFSAQQFPDLHSELNLSSLELGDSALYFCASSVRGVTGELFFGEGSRLTVL.